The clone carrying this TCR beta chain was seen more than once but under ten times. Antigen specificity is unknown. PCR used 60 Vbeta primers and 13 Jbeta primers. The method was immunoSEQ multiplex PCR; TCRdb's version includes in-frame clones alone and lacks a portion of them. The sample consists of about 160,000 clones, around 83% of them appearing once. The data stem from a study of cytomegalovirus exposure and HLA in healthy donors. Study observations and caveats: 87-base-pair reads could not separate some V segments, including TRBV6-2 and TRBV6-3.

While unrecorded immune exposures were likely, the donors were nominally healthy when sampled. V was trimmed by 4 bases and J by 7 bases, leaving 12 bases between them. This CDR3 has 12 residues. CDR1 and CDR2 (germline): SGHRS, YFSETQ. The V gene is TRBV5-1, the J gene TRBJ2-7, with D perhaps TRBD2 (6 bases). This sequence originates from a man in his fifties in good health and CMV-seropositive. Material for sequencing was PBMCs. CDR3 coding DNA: TGCGCCAGCAGCCTCGGGAGTGTGGAGCAGTACTTC. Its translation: CASSLGSVEQYF.